These 7 T cell receptor beta chains originate from one sample sequenced in a study of blood T cell repertoires in COVID-19. Here immunoSEQ multiplex PCR was the method, and the copy in TCRdb shows in-frame clones only, minus some. The sample shows about 220,000 clones, under 90% of them seen only once. Sequencing was performed on PBMCs or T cells enriched from blood (not recorded which). The receptors were gathered from a woman in her fifties or sixties who had recovered from COVID-19.

This chain connects TRBV20-1 to TRBJ2-4; tentative D call: TRBD2 (6 bases). The CDR3 runs 14 residues. V gave up 3 bases and J gave up 7 bases, with 16 bases separating them. Germline V gene data show CDR1 as DFQATT and CDR2 as SNEGSKA (reference sequence). CDR3 sequence reads: CSASIEGTWNIQYF. CDR3 DNA sequence: TGCAGTGCTAGTATTGAGGGGACTTGGAACATTCAGTACTTC.

V gene TRBV2 combines with J gene TRBJ2-7, with a possible D match to TRBD2 (6 bases). Between the trimmed V and J ends, which lost 8 bases and 4 bases, there was a span of 18 bases. CDR3 size: 14 residues. CDR1 and CDR2 from the germline V gene are SNHLY and FYNNEI. CDR3 residues: CASGDGTAFYEQYF. The CDR3 nucleotides read TGTGCCAGCGGCGACGGGACTGCCTTTTACGAGCAGTACTTC.

Points on this clone: Other DNA variants within this sample encode the same CDR3. The chain uses TRBV5-1 and TRBJ2-5; 7 bases agree with TRBD2. The CDR3 spans 15 residues. The germline CDR1 and CDR2 sequences are SGHRS and YFSETQ. Losses at the gene ends were 0 bases for V and 0 bases for J; bases not matched to a gene: 2. In DNA form, the CDR3 reads TGCGCCAGCAGCTTGGCCGGGGGGTACCAAGAGACCCAGTACTTC. Protein product: CASSLAGGYQETQYF.

The chain employs TRBV7-2 and TRBJ1-5, with 7 nucleotides matching TRBD1. Per germline, CDR1 SGHTA and CDR2 FQGNSA. The CDR3 covers 17 residues. The ends lost 0 bases at V and 1 base at J; junction bases unmatched: 6. In nucleotides, the CDR3 is TGTGCCAGCAGCTTAGCTAGTACAGGGGCGAGCAATCAGCCCCAGCATTTT. Encoded protein: CASSLASTGASNQPQHF.

Here the CDR3 reads CASSLGQDRNYGYTF. DNA of the CDR3: TGTGCCAGCAGCTTAGGTCAGGACAGAAACTATGGCTACACCTTC. This chain connects TRBV7-2 to TRBJ1-2; a weak D match, TRBD1 (6 bases). Trimming stripped 1 base from V and 2 bases from J, with 11 bases between. The CDR3 totals 15 residues. The germline gives CDR1 SGHTA, CDR2 FQGNSA.

The chain combines TRBV19 with TRBJ2-7, with 8 positions matching TRBD1. The CDR3 consists of 16 residues. Trimming cost V 1 base and J 4 bases; bases outside gene matches: 9. Germline CDR1 reads LNHDA; CDR2 reads SQIVND (reference sequence). The CDR3 here is CASSIGTGSQQYEQYF. In DNA, the CDR3 is TGTGCCAGTAGTATAGGGACAGGGAGTCAGCAATACGAGCAGTACTTC.

This clone was seen a single time. Germline is not matched at one junction end, which may reflect a read error. This chain connects TRBV6-1 to TRBJ1-5; maybe TRBD1 (6 bases). The length of the CDR3 is 15 residues. Per the germline V gene, CDR1 is MNHNS and CDR2 is SASEGT. The DNA for the CDR3 is TGTGCCAGCAGGGAAGTAGGGGGGGCGAATCAGCCCCAGCATTTT. Its protein product is CASREVGGANQPQHF.